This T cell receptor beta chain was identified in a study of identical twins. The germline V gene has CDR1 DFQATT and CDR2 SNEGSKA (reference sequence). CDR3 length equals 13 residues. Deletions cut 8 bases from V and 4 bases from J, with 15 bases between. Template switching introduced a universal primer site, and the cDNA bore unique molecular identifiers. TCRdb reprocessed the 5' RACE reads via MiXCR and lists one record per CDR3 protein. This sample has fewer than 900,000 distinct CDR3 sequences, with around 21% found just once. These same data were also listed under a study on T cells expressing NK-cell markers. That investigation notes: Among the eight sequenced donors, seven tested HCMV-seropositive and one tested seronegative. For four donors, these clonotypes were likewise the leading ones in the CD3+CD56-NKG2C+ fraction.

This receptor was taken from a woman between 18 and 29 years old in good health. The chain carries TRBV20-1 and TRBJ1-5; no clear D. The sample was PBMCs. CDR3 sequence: CSSRSRSNQPQHF. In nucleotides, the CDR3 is TGCAGTTCCCGTTCCAGGTCTAATCAGCCCCAGCATTTT.